These 19 T cell receptor beta chains were all obtained from the same sample, sequenced in a study of T cell responses to AZD1222 COVID-19 vaccine. Here immunoSEQ multiplex PCR was the method, and the copy in TCRdb shows in-frame clones only, minus some. The sample contains about 53,000 clones, approximately 84% of which appear only once. The source was peripheral blood, collected on day 0 of AZD1222 vaccination. These receptors were obtained from an adult in good health.

The genes are TRBV2 and TRBJ1-5, with a possible D match to TRBD1 (6 bases). The CDR3 has 15 amino acids. CDR1 SNHLY and CDR2 FYNNEI come from the germline V gene. Trimming pared 6 bases from V and 3 bases from J, leaving 15 bases between. CDR3 in amino acids: CASSQDSGVNQPQHF. The CDR3 DNA sequence: TGTGCCAGCAGCCAGGACAGCGGAGTCAATCAGCCCCAGCATTTT.

V is TRBV7-9 and J is TRBJ2-5, with 8 positions matching TRBD1. CDR3 length equals 14 residues. V was clipped by 5 bases and J by 4 bases; unmatched bases: 6. Germline assignment: CDR1 SEHNR and CDR2 FQNEAQ (reference sequence). The CDR3 nucleotides are TGTGCCAGCAGCCCCAGTGGGACAGGAGAGACCCAGTACTTC. Translation gives CASSPSGTGETQYF.

Here the CDR3 DNA reads TGTGCCAGCAGCTTTAGACTAGCGGGAGACCCAAAGGGAGAGCAGTACTTC. Protein sequence: CASSFRLAGDPKGEQYF. The chain recombines TRBV7-9 with TRBJ2-7; 12 bases match TRBD2. The ends lost 3 bases at V and 7 bases at J; junction bases unmatched: 13. This CDR3 contains 17 residues. Germline-derived CDR1 and CDR2 are SEHNR and FQNEAQ (reference sequence). Full variable domain (missing parts from reference TRBV7-9 and TRBJ2-7): DTGVSQNPRHKITKRGQNVTFRCDPISEHNRLYWYRQTLGQGPEFLTYFQNEAQLEKSRLLSDRFSAERPKGSFSTLEIQRTEQGDSAMYLCASSFRLAGDPKGEQYFGPGTRLTVT.

The chain links TRBV12-3 or TRBV12-4 to TRBJ1-2, with a tentative D call TRBD1 (6 bases). The CDR3 runs to 11 residues. The CDR3 region has the DNA TGTGCTTTGGGGAGGGGGGATGGCTACACCTTC. It translates to CALGRGDGYTF.

This clone occurred a few times. The chain combines TRBV6-5 with TRBJ1-2; 11 bases map to TRBD1. V gave up 3 bases and J gave up 2 bases; unmatched junction bases: 5. CDR3 length equals 16 residues. Germline values: CDR1 MNHEY, CDR2 SVGAGI. DNA of the CDR3: TGTGCCAGCAGTTATATTAGGACAGGGGGCAACTATGGCTACACCTTC. Protein sequence: CASSYIRTGGNYGYTF.

This clone was observed a single time. This chain uses TRBV14 with TRBJ2-5, with D unclear. Looked up from germline, CDR1 is SGHDN and CDR2 is FVKESK. V was shortened by 1 base and J by 4 bases, with 7 bases between the two germline ends. This CDR3 has 13 amino acids. CDR3 coding DNA: TGTGCCAGCAGCCAAGGTTTGATAGAGACCCAGTACTTC. Translating gives CASSQGLIETQYF.

This clone appeared a single time. The chain employs TRBV20-1 and TRBJ2-3, with D possibly being TRBD1 or TRBD2 (5 bases each). V shed 3 bases and J shed 2 bases, with 9 bases lying between them. CDR1 is DFQATT, CDR2 SNEGSKA, per germline (reference sequence). The CDR3 is made up of 13 amino acids. The CDR3 DNA reads as TGCAGTGCTAGTCAGGGACCCACAGATACGCAGTATTTT. This sequence encodes CSASQGPTDTQYF.

V is TRBV19 and J is TRBJ1-5; a possible D gene is TRBD1 (6 bases). CDR1 LNHDA and CDR2 SQIVND come from the germline V gene (reference sequence). This CDR3 is 12 amino acids long. The V end was cut by 7 bases, the J end by 6 bases, with 10 bases between. The CDR3 DNA reads as TGTGCCAGTACCTCCAGGGGTCAGCCCCAGCATTTT. This translates into CASTSRGQPQHF.

This clone showed up just once. V and J are TRBV5-4 and TRBJ2-3, with 11 bases aligning to TRBD2. This CDR3 is 16 amino acids long. Germline CDR1 and CDR2: SGHNT and YYREEE (reference sequence). Trimming cost V 0 bases and J 0 bases; bases outside gene matches: 0. Here the CDR3 DNA reads TGTGCCAGCAGCTTGGGGACTAGCGGGAGCACAGATACGCAGTATTTT. It encodes CASSLGTSGSTDTQYF. Combining the CDR3 with reference TRBV5-4 and TRBJ2-3 gives the whole variable domain ETGVTQSPTHLIKTRGQQVTLRCSSQSGHNTVSWYQQALGQGPQFIFQYYREEENGRGNFPPRFSGLQFPNYSSELNVNALELDDSALYLCASSLGTSGSTDTQYFGPGTRLTVL.

The chain links TRBV7-2 to TRBJ1-2; a possible D gene is TRBD1 (5 bases). V lost 1 base to trimming and J lost 2 bases, with 11 bases between them. CDR1 is SGHTA and CDR2 is FQGNSA in the germline V gene. The CDR3 covers 15 residues. The CDR3 is CASSLGRDGNYGYTF. The CDR3 nucleotides are TGTGCCAGCAGCTTAGGAAGGGACGGGAACTATGGCTACACCTTC.

This clone appeared once. This chain connects TRBV29-1 to TRBJ2-1; 11 positions match TRBD2. The CDR3 contains 13 residues. Germline V CDR1 and CDR2: SQVTM, ANQGSEA. With 4 bases clipped from V and 7 bases from J, the junction kept 3 bases outside the gene matches. The CDR3 region has the DNA TGCAGCGTTGGCACTAGCGGGAGAAATGAGCAGTTCTTC. Its protein is CSVGTSGRNEQFF.

The V call is TRBV29-1, the J call TRBJ1-1, with 10 bases identical to TRBD1. Germline V gives CDR1 SQVTM, CDR2 ANQGSEA. J gave up 0 bases and V 6 bases, and 10 bases lay outside the gene matches. The CDR3 totals 16 residues. CDR3 sequence (DNA): TGCAGCGTGGGGACAGGGGACCGTCGGGTGAACACTGAAGCTTTCTTT. Translation gives CSVGTGDRRVNTEAFF.

This chain joins TRBV3-1 (or the pseudogene TRBV3-2) and TRBJ1-1, with D tentatively TRBD1 (5 bases). Trimming shortened V by 9 bases and J by 1 base, and 9 bases separated the two germline ends. The germline CDR1 and CDR2 sequences are LGHDT and YNNKEL (reference sequence). This CDR3 comprises 12 residues. CDR3 sequence reads: CASWGENTEAFF. CDR3 coding DNA: TGTGCCAGTTGGGGGGAGAACACTGAAGCTTTCTTT.

This clone was recorded once. V and J are TRBV7-9 and TRBJ1-4, with D unresolved. The CDR3 has 17 amino acids. Germline V gene data show CDR1 as SEHNR and CDR2 as FQNEAQ (reference sequence). V was trimmed by 4 bases and J by 0 bases, leaving 15 bases between them. The CDR3 reads CASSSPPLGATNEKLFF. The DNA for the CDR3 is TGTGCCAGCAGCTCCCCGCCCTTGGGTGCAACTAATGAAAAACTGTTTTTT.

J is TRBJ2-7 and V is TRBV7-2; 8 bases agree with TRBD2. The germline V gene encodes CDR1 SGHTA and CDR2 FQGNSA. Trimming cost V 5 bases and J 4 bases; bases outside gene matches: 10. CDR3 length: 15 amino acids. CDR3 residues: CASSPLAEPLYEQYF. The CDR3 DNA is TGTGCCAGCAGCCCACTAGCGGAGCCTTTATACGAGCAGTACTTC.

This sequence joins TRBV5-1 and TRBJ2-2; TRBD2 agrees at 7 bases. The CDR3 has 14 amino acids. The junction had 3 bases not matched to a gene; V was cut back by 0 bases and J by 7 bases. Germline loops: CDR1 SGHRS, CDR2 YFSETQ. The DNA for the CDR3 is TGCGCCAGCAGCTTGGGCTCTAGCGGCGGGGAGCTGTTTTTT. Translating gives CASSLGSSGGELFF.

The genes are TRBV19 and TRBJ2-1; TRBD2 aligns across 7 bases. Germline V gene lookup returns CDR1 LNHDA and CDR2 SQIVND (reference sequence). Trimming at V came to 5 bases and at J to 3 bases, leaving 10 bases not matched to a gene. The length of the CDR3 is 16 residues. The CDR3 DNA reads TGTGCCAGTAGTCCCTGGGGGGTAGCGGGCTACAATGAGCAGTTCTTC. Translation gives CASSPWGVAGYNEQFF.

The V and J genes are TRBV5-1 and TRBJ1-2; D is unresolved. The germline V and J ends were trimmed by 2 bases and 2 bases, with 10 bases remaining between them. Germline V gives CDR1 SGHRS, CDR2 YFSETQ. CDR3 length: 14 amino acids. The chain's CDR3 is CASSLVIGNYGYTF. In nucleotides, the CDR3 is TGCGCCAGCAGCTTAGTAATTGGGAACTATGGCTACACCTTC.

V gene TRBV7-9 combines with J gene TRBJ2-3, with TRBD2 as a possible D gene (7 bases). Per germline, CDR1 SEHNR and CDR2 FQNEAQ (reference sequence). The CDR3 length is 15 residues. V was pared by 0 bases and J by 4 bases, with 11 bases between. As DNA, the CDR3 is TGTGCCAGCAGCTTAGCGGGAGGGGGGCCAGATACGCAGTATTTT. The encoded protein is CASSLAGGGPDTQYF.